The rows below give T cell receptor beta chains drawn from one sample of a study of blood T cell repertoires in COVID-19. Clones were read by immunoSEQ multiplex PCR, and TCRdb kept only the in-frame ones, dropping some. The table includes approximately 80,000 clones, approximately 85% detected once. Source material: peripheral blood. The receptors were sampled from an elderly woman with COVID-19, enrolled during active disease. CDR3s include the opening cysteine and the closing phenylalanine or tryptophan. The D gene is left open where the match is weak. A row's size may be missing; if present it is once, few, many or a size class.

d_gene	j_gene	abundance	v_gene	CDR3nt	CDR3aa
TRBD2	TRBJ2-5	few	TRBV7-9	TGTGCCAGCAGCTTAGAGGCTAGCGGGAGGCCACCGTGGGAGACCCAGTACTTC	CASSLEASGRPPWETQYF
NA	TRBJ1-3	NA	TRBV28	TGTGCCAGCAGTTTATTGGGACTGCGCTCTGGAAACACCATATATTTT	CASSLLGLRSGNTIYF
NA	TRBJ1-4	NA	TRBV28	TGTGCCAGCAGTTTATCAGGGGCTAATGAAAAACTGTTTTTT	CASSLSGANEKLFF
TRBD2	TRBJ2-2	NA	TRBV2	TGTGCCAGCGGGGAGCGGGGGACGAACACCGGGGAGCTGTTTTTT	CASGERGTNTGELFF
NA	TRBJ2-5	NA	TRBV5-4	TGTGCCAGCAGCTCTGGGGACTTGGGCGAGACCCAGTACTTC	CASSSGDLGETQYF
TRBD2	TRBJ2-3	NA	TRBV6-5	TGTGCCAGCAGTTTAGTACTAGCGGGCACAGATACGCAGTATTTT	CASSLVLAGTDTQYF
TRBD1	TRBJ1-2	NA	TRBV4-1	TGCGCCAGCAGCCGGGGACAGGGGTATAACTATGGCTACACCTTC	CASSRGQGYNYGYTF
NA	TRBJ2-2	NA	TRBV2	TGTGCCAGCCTGGGGGCGAGAACCGGGGAGCTGTTTTTT	CASLGARTGELFF
TRBD2	TRBJ2-3	few	TRBV5-5	TGTGCCAGCAACGGGGGGAGCCACACAGATACGCAGTATTTT	CASNGGSHTDTQYF
TRBD1	TRBJ2-7	few	TRBV11-2	TGTGCCAGCATCGGACAGGGGGCCTACGAGCAGTACTTC	CASIGQGAYEQYF
NA	TRBJ1-1	NA	TRBV28	TGTGCCAGCGCTAGCTTTTGGGGTCGGAACACTGAAGCTTTCTTT	CASASFWGRNTEAFF
NA	TRBJ2-7	NA	TRBV27	TGTGCCAGCAGCCCCGGGGTCAATCCCCACGAGCAGTACTTC	CASSPGVNPHEQYF
TRBD1	TRBJ2-2	NA	TRBV30	TGTGCCTGGAGGAGGGACAGGGGTGGAACGAACACCGGGGAGCTGTTTTTT	CAWRRDRGGTNTGELFF
TRBD2	TRBJ2-2	once	TRBV19	TGTGCCAGTAGTCGGGAGGGGGTTCGGGAGCTGTTTTTT	CASSREGVRELFF
TRBD1	TRBJ1-2	once	TRBV2	TGTGCCAGCAGTCGGGACAGGGGGTTTTATGGCTACACCTTC	CASSRDRGFYGYTF
TRBD1	TRBJ1-6	NA	TRBV27	TGTGCCAGCAGTACACAGGGGTTGAATTCACCCCTCCACTTT	CASSTQGLNSPLHF
NA	TRBJ2-7	few	TRBV18	TGTGCCAGCTCAAACTACTACGAGCAGTACTTC	CASSNYYEQYF
TRBD1	TRBJ1-4	NA	TRBV7-2	TGTGCCAGCAGCTCACAGGGGGCGCGGGGTGAAAAACTGTTTTTT	CASSSQGARGEKLFF
TRBD2	TRBJ2-1	NA	TRBV18	TGTGCCAGCTCACGCTCCAGCGGGGGAGCGGGTGAGCAGTTCTTC	CASSRSSGGAGEQFF
NA	TRBJ2-2	NA	TRBV30	TGTGCCTGGAGCCCAGGGCTGGGCGGGGAGCTGTTTTTT	CAWSPGLGGELFF
TRBD1	TRBJ2-1	NA	TRBV29-1	TGCAGCGCACCTTTCGGGACAGGGGTGGGATACAATGAGCAGTTCTTC	CSAPFGTGVGYNEQFF
TRBD1	TRBJ1-2	once	TRBV29-1	TGCAGCGTTGATACCGGGACAGGGATTGATGGCTACACCTTC	CSVDTGTGIDGYTF
NA	TRBJ2-5	NA	TRBV21-1	TGTGCCAGCAGCAAAGAAGGGGGCCGAGACGTGGGGACCCAGTACTTC	CASSKEGGRDVGTQYF
TRBD2	TRBJ2-7	NA	TRBV30	TGTGCCTGGAGTGTCCATCGGGGGGCCTACGAGCAGTACTTC	CAWSVHRGAYEQYF
NA	TRBJ2-3	NA	TRBV5-6	TGTGCCAGCAGCTTGGCCCGACAGTATACGCAGTATTTT	CASSLARQYTQYF
NA	TRBJ2-7	NA	TRBV27	TGTGCCAGCAGTTTTGCCCAGGGGTTAGAGCAGTACTTC	CASSFAQGLEQYF
TRBD1	TRBJ1-1	NA	TRBV29-1	TGCAGCGTGAACACAGGGGGTTACGAAGCTTTCTTT	CSVNTGGYEAFF
NA	TRBJ2-5	NA	TRBV7-9	TGTGCCAGCAGCTTAATAGGGGCCCAGTACTTC	CASSLIGAQYF
TRBD2	TRBJ2-1	NA	TRBV6-2/TRBV6-3	TGTGCCAGCAGTTACTCGAAGAGGCGGGGACTAGCGGGGGGACTAATTTCTGAGCAGTTCTTC	CASSYSKRRGLAGGLISEQFF
TRBD1	TRBJ2-3	NA	TRBV30	TGTGCCTGGAGTGTAACTCGTGGCGCAGGGGGCCAAGATACGCAGTATTTT	CAWSVTRGAGGQDTQYF
NA	TRBJ2-7	once	TRBV19	TGTGCCAGTAGTATAGTACAGAACTACGAGCAGTACTTC	CASSIVQNYEQYF
TRBD2	TRBJ2-2	NA	TRBV2	TGTGCCAGCAACTCCGGGACTAGATCCGGGGAGCTGTTTTTT	CASNSGTRSGELFF
TRBD2	TRBJ2-1	NA	TRBV3-1/TRBV3-2	TGTGCCAGCGGAGGGACTATTGCACATGAGCAGTTCTTC	CASGGTIAHEQFF
TRBD2	TRBJ2-7	NA	TRBV28	TGTGCCAGCAACACCGTCGGGGGGGGCTACGAGCAGTACTTC	CASNTVGGGYEQYF
TRBD2	TRBJ2-1	NA	TRBV7-8	TGTGCCAGCAGCTTCCCCGTGGAGGTGCGGGAGGGCCTGGAGAGGCAGTTCTTC	CASSFPVEVREGLERQFF
NA	TRBJ1-6	NA	TRBV5-6	TGTGCCAGCAGTTATAGGGGATTCGGCTCACCCCTCCACTTT	CASSYRGFGSPLHF
NA	TRBJ1-4	NA	TRBV18	TGTGCCAGCTCACCTGGACAAGGCGAAAAACTGTTTTTT	CASSPGQGEKLFF
TRBD1	TRBJ1-4	NA	TRBV30	TGTGCCTGGAGGGGACAGCGATTAGTTAGGAGTGAAAAACTGTTTTTT	CAWRGQRLVRSEKLFF
TRBD1	TRBJ2-7	NA	TRBV2	TGTGCCGTTCAGGACAGGGCTCTAGGGGAGCAGTACTTC	CAVQDRALGEQYF
TRBD2	TRBJ2-7	once	TRBV29-1	TGCAGCGGCGATCGGGACTCTCCGGCTAGCGGGCCCACGGAGCAGTACTTC	CSGDRDSPASGPTEQYF
NA	TRBJ1-1	once	TRBV2	TGTGCCAGCAGTGGGACAGTGAACACTGAAGCTTTCTTT	CASSGTVNTEAFF
NA	TRBJ1-2	NA	TRBV7-2	TGTGCCAGCAGCCCCCAGGGAAGTGACTATGGCTACACCTTC	CASSPQGSDYGYTF
NA	TRBJ2-3	once	TRBV24-1	TGTGCCACCAGTGAGGCGGCCGTTAATACGCAGTATTTT	CATSEAAVNTQYF
TRBD2	TRBJ2-1	once	TRBV4-2	TGTGCCAGCAGCCAAGTAGCGGGGGGCCGGACTTACAATGAGCAGTTCTTC	CASSQVAGGRTYNEQFF
NA	TRBJ1-6	NA	TRBV6-5	TGTGCCAGCAGTTCACAGGGAATGGAGAATTCACCCCTCCACTTT	CASSSQGMENSPLHF
NA	TRBJ1-1	NA	TRBV11-2	TGTGCCAGCAGCTTAGTTCAGGGCCGCCACACTGAAGCTTTCTTT	CASSLVQGRHTEAFF
NA	TRBJ2-7	NA	TRBV27	TGTGCCAGCAGTTTAGCAGGGACCTACGAGCAGTACTTC	CASSLAGTYEQYF
TRBD1	TRBJ2-5	NA	TRBV10-3	TGTGCCATCAGTGCCGACAGGGGGCGCTGGGAGACCCAGTACTTC	CAISADRGRWETQYF
TRBD2	TRBJ2-2	NA	TRBV7-3	TGTGCCAGCAGCCGACCGGGACTAGCCCGGGAGCTGTTTTTT	CASSRPGLARELFF
TRBD2	TRBJ2-5	NA	TRBV29-1	TGCAGCGCGGGACTAGCGGGCCTCACAGAGACCCAGTACTTC	CSAGLAGLTETQYF
NA	TRBJ2-3	NA	TRBV12-3/TRBV12-4	TGTGCCAGCAGCAACAGGGATACGCAGTATTTT	CASSNRDTQYF
TRBD1	TRBJ2-7	NA	TRBV24-1	TGTGCCACCAGTGATCGGACAGGGGGTCGGTACGAGCAGTACTTC	CATSDRTGGRYEQYF
TRBD2	TRBJ2-1	NA	TRBV3-1/TRBV3-2	TGTGCCAGCAGCCTCTTTGGGGGGGGGAATGAGCAGTTCTTC	CASSLFGGGNEQFF
TRBD1	TRBJ2-5	NA	TRBV5-1	TGCGCCAGCAGCTCCCTAGGGACAGGACAAGAGACCCAGTACTTC	CASSSLGTGQETQYF
NA	TRBJ2-7	NA	TRBV9	TGTGCCAGCAGGCGTAAGTCCCCATCTGCTTATTTCTCCTACGAGCAGTACTTC	CASRRKSPSAYFSYEQYF
NA	TRBJ2-3	NA	TRBV28	TGTGCCTGCGCTCGGACAGATACGCAGTATTTT	CACARTDTQYF
NA	TRBJ2-1	NA	TRBV2	TGTGCCAGCAGTGAACGAACAGTACTCTACAATGAGCAGTTCTTC	CASSERTVLYNEQFF
NA	TRBJ2-1	NA	TRBV7-3	TGTGCCAGCAGCCCCCGAGGGAAAAGCTCCTACAATGAGCAGTTCTTC	CASSPRGKSSYNEQFF
TRBD1	TRBJ2-7	NA	TRBV18	TGTGCCAGCTCATCCGTAGGGACAGGGGCCTACGAGCAGTACTTC	CASSSVGTGAYEQYF
TRBD1	TRBJ1-2	NA	TRBV6-5	TGTGCCAGCAGCCGTCTTACAGGGGGCGGGAATGGCTACACCTTC	CASSRLTGGGNGYTF